These 4 T cell receptor beta chains were all obtained from the same sample, sequenced in a study of shared clonotypes between healthy human individuals. The assay was immunoSEQ multiplex PCR, and TCRdb's table has in-frame clones only and misses some. The table lists some 2,100,000 clones, nearly 97% of them singletons. Sequenced material: naive CD4+ T cells sorted from blood. Subset meaning: CD45RA+ positively selected. Receptors were obtained from a man younger than 35 in good health.

The chain uses TRBV28 and TRBJ1-4; TRBD1 aligns across 8 bases. The CDR3 is made up of 16 amino acids. CDR1 is MDHEN, CDR2 SYDVKM, per germline. V lost 3 bases and J lost 5; bases outside the gene matches: 8. The DNA for the CDR3 is TGTGCCAGCAGTTTGGGGTGGAGGACAGGGAATGAAAAACTGTTTTTT. The encoded protein is CASSLGWRTGNEKLFF.

The V call is TRBV23-1, the J call TRBJ2-1; D is perhaps TRBD2 (6 bases). TRBV23-1 carries the ORF label, with uncertain function. Deletions cut 4 bases from V and 9 bases from J, with 25 bases between. The CDR3 sequence is 17 residues long. DNA for the CDR3: TGCGCCAGCAGTCCTAGCACGCCGGGACTCCAGACGGGTGAGCAGTTCTTC. Its translation: CASSPSTPGLQTGEQFF.

The chain employs TRBV30 and TRBJ2-7; 10 bases line up with TRBD1. V lost 1 base, J lost 3 bases, and 9 bases stayed unmatched. The CDR3 spans 16 residues. Germline V lookup: CDR1 GTSNPN, CDR2 SVGIG (reference sequence). CDR3 sequence (DNA): TGTGCCTGGAGTGAACCGAGAGGACAGGGGGTCTACGAGCAGTACTTC. This encodes CAWSEPRGQGVYEQYF.

This clone appeared a single time. This chain links TRBV10-3 with TRBJ2-3, with 10 nucleotides matching TRBD2. With 11 bases clipped from V and 1 base from J, the junction kept 15 bases outside the gene matches. CDR1 ENHRY and CDR2 SYGVKD come from the germline V gene. This CDR3 is built from 17 residues. In DNA, the CDR3 is TGTGCCGCCCGGGAGGGGATACTAGCGGGACGCACAGATACGCAGTATTTT. Translating it yields CAAREGILAGRTDTQYF.